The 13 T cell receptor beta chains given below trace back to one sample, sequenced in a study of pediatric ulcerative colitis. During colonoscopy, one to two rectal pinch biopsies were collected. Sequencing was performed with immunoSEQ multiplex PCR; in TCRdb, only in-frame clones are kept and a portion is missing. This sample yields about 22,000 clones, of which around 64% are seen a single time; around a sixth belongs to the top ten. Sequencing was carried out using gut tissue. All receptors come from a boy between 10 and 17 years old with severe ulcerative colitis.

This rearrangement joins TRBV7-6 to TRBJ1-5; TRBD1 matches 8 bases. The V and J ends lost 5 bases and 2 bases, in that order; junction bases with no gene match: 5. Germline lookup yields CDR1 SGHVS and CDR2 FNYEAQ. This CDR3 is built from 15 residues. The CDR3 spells CASSIGQGGNQPQHF. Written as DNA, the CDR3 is TGTGCCAGCAGCATAGGACAGGGTGGCAATCAGCCCCAGCATTTT.

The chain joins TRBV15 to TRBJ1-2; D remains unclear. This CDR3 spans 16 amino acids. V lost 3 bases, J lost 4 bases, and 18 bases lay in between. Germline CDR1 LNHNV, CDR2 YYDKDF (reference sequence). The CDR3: CATSRPQGAAGYGYTF. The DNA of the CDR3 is TGTGCCACCAGCAGGCCCCAAGGAGCCGCGGGCTATGGCTACACCTTC.

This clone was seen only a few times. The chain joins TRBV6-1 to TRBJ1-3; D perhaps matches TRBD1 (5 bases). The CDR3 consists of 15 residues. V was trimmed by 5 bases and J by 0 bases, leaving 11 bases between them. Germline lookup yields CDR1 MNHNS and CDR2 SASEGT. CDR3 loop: CASSQRQSSGNTIYF. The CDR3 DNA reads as TGTGCCAGCAGTCAAAGACAGAGCTCTGGAAACACCATATATTTT.

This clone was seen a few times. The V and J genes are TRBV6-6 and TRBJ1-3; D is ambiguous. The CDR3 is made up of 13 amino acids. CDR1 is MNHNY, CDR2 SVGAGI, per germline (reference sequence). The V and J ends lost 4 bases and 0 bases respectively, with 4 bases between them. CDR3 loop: CASSWGSGNTIYF. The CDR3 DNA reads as TGTGCCAGCAGTTGGGGCTCTGGAAACACCATATATTTT.

The CDR3: CASRPLLDRLNTEAFF. CDR3 coding DNA: TGCGCCAGCCGGCCCTTACTGGACAGGTTGAACACTGAAGCTTTCTTT. This chain joins TRBV5-1 and TRBJ1-1; 7 bases agree with TRBD1. This CDR3 is 16 amino acids long. The V gene's germline CDR1 is SGHRS and CDR2 YFSETQ. Trimming cost V 7 bases and J 0 bases; bases outside gene matches: 12.

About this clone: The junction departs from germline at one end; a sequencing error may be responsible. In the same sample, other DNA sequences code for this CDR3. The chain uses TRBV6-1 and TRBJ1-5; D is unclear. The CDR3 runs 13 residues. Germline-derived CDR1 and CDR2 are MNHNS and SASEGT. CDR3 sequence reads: CASSEAFNQPQHF. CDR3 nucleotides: TGTGCCAGCAGTGAAGCGTTTAATCAACCCCAGCATTTT.

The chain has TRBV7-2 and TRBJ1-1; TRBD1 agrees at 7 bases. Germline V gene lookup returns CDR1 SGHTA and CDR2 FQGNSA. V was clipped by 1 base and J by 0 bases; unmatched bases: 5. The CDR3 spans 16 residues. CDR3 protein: CASSLETGIVNTEAFF. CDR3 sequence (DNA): TGTGCCAGCAGCTTAGAGACAGGGATCGTGAACACTGAAGCTTTCTTT.

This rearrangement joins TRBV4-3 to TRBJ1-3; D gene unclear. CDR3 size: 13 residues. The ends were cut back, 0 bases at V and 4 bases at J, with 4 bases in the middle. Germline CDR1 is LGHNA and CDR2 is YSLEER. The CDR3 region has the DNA TGCGCCAGCAGCCAAGATGGGGGAAACACCATATATTTT. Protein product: CASSQDGGNTIYF.

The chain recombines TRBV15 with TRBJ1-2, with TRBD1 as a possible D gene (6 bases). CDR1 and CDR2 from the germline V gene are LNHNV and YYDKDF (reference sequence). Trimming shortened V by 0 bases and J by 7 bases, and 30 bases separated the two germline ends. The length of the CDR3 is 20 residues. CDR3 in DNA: TGTGCCACCAGCAGAGATCTACGAGGCTCCGGCGGCAGGGGTTTGTTTGGCTACACCTTC. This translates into CATSRDLRGSGGRGLFGYTF.

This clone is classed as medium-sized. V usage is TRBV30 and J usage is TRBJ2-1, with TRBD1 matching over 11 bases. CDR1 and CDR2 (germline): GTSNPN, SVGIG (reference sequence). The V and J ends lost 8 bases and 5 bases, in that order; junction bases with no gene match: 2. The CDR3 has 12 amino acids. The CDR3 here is CARGQGDNEQFF. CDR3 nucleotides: TGTGCCCGGGGACAGGGGGACAATGAGCAGTTCTTC. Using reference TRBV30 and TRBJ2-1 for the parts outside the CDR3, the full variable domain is SQTIHQWPATLVQPVGSPLSLECTVEGTSNPNLYWYRQAAGRGLQLLFYSVGIGQISSEVPQNLSASRPQDRQFILSSKKLLLSDSGFYLCARGQGDNEQFFGPGTRLTVL.

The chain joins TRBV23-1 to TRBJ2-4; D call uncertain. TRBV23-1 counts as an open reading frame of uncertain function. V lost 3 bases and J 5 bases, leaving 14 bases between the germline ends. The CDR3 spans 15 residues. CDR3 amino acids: CASSHRPGFENIQYF. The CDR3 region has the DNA TGCGCCAGCAGTCATCGGCCCGGATTTGAAAACATTCAGTACTTC.

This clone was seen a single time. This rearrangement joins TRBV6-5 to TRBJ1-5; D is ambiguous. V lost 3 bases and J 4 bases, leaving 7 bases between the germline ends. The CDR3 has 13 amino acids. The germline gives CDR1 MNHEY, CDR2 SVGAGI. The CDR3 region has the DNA TGTGCCAGCAGTTATGGTCGGAATCAGCCCCAGCATTTT. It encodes CASSYGRNQPQHF.

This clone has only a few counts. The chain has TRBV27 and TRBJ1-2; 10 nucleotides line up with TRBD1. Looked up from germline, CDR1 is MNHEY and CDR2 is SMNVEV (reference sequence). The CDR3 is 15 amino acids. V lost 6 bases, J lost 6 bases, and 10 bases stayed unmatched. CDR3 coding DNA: TGTGCCAGCAGATCCTCCCGACAGGGGGCGGATGGCTACACCTTC. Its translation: CASRSSRQGADGYTF.